This TCR beta chain was identified during a study of T cell responses to AZD1222 COVID-19 vaccine. Study details: Timing groups of about 4 and about 12 weeks for second doses were pooled. Study outcomes and limitations: White British people made up most donors, females outnumbered males, and clonal diversity was possibly underestimated. Spike was spanned by vaccine-associated CD4 TCRs, with dominance at 160-218 and 743-854. Epitopes outside B.1.351 and B.1.1.7 mutated regions reportedly drew nearly half of spike TCRs.

J was trimmed by 3 bases and V by 5 bases; bases with no gene match: 8. CDR1 and CDR2 (germline): MNHEY, SVGAGI. This CDR3 is 15 amino acids long. Concerning this clone: Its antigen is still unknown.

Libraries were prepared by immunoSEQ multiplex PCR; TCRdb keeps only in-frame clonotypes and omits some of them. The data contain some 130,000 clones, roughly 90% of them singletons. This receptor was taken from an adult in good health. The source material was peripheral blood, sampled on day 0 of AZD1222 vaccination. The V gene is TRBV6-5, the J gene TRBJ1-1, with TRBD1 matching 8 bases. The CDR3 DNA is TGTGCCAGCAGTCAGCGACAGGGGAGGTACACTGAAGCTTTCTTT. This sequence encodes CASSQRQGRYTEAFF.